This T cell receptor beta chain was sequenced for a study of blood T cell repertoires in COVID-19. V lost 3 bases, J lost 2 bases, and 3 bases stayed unmatched. This CDR3 spans 14 amino acids. CDR1 and CDR2 (germline): KGHSH, LQKENI. Profiling relied on immunoSEQ multiplex PCR, and the TCRdb table lists in-frame clones only, not all of them. This sample has 400,000 or so clones, with 88% found just once. Specimen: PBMCs or T cells enriched from blood (not recorded which). The chain is built from TRBV18 and TRBJ2-7, with 8 bases identical to TRBD1. The TCR sequence derives from a middle-aged woman with acute COVID-19. The CDR3 DNA reads as TGTGCCAGCTCACCCGGGACAGGAACCTACGAGCAGTACTTC. Translation: CASSPGTGTYEQYF.